One sample yielded the 24 T cell receptor beta chains listed below, sequenced in a study of cytomegalovirus exposure and HLA in healthy donors. The PCR was carried out with 60 Vbeta primers and 13 Jbeta primers. Some clones are missing from TCRdb's copy, which holds only in-frame ones; the method was immunoSEQ multiplex PCR. The sample lists approximately 120,000 clones; 81% were seen once. The sample comprised PBMCs. The origin of the receptors is a man younger than 35 in good health and CMV-seronegative.

The CDR3 DNA follows: TGTGCCAGCAGCTGGGTTCCGGGACAAAGAACAGATACGCAGTATTTT. Encoded protein: CASSWVPGQRTDTQYF. The chain joins TRBV5-6 to TRBJ2-3, with D maybe TRBD1 (6 bases). Germline V gene lookup returns CDR1 SGHDT and CDR2 YYEEEE. The CDR3 sequence is 16 residues long. Trimming left V 3 bases short and J 3 bases short, with 17 bases between.

The gene calls are TRBV7-3 and TRBJ2-3, with 9 bases matching TRBD1. V shed 5 bases, J shed 1 base, and the junction held 7 bases outside the gene matches. Germline lookup yields CDR1 SGHTA and CDR2 FQGTGA. CDR3 length: 16 residues. The CDR3 DNA reads as TGTGCCAGCAGCAGAGGGACAGGGAGCGGCACAGATACGCAGTATTTT. Translation gives CASSRGTGSGTDTQYF.

The rearrangement joins TRBV19 to TRBJ1-4; TRBD1 aligns across 7 bases. The CDR3 length is 14 residues. Per germline, CDR1 LNHDA and CDR2 SQIVND (reference sequence). V was pared by 6 bases and J by 8 bases, with 9 bases of the junction left unmatched. The CDR3 loop is CASRSRQGREKLFF. The CDR3 DNA is TGTGCCAGTAGATCGAGACAGGGTCGGGAAAAACTGTTTTTT.

The chain combines TRBV7-9 with TRBJ2-7, with 7 bases identical to TRBD2. V lost 4 bases to trimming and J lost 6 bases; unmatched junction nucleotides: 3. The germline gives CDR1 SEHNR, CDR2 FQNEAQ (reference sequence). This CDR3 has 12 amino acids. CDR3 DNA: TGTGCCAGCAGCTCAGGGAGGGGCGAGCAGTACTTC. It is translated as CASSSGRGEQYF. The full variable domain, its missing parts supplied by reference TRBV7-9 and TRBJ2-7, is DTGVSQNPRHKITKRGQNVTFRCDPISEHNRLYWYRQTLGQGPEFLTYFQNEAQLEKSRLLSDRFSAERPKGSFSTLEIQRTEQGDSAMYLCASSSGRGEQYFGPGTRLTVT.

V gene TRBV6-5 combines with J gene TRBJ2-7; weak D call: TRBD2 (6 bases). Germline V gives CDR1 MNHEY, CDR2 SVGAGI. Trimming pared 4 bases from V and 3 bases from J, leaving 7 bases between. CDR3 size: 12 residues. CDR3 residues: CASSSGVYEQYF. In nucleotides, the CDR3 is TGTGCCAGCAGTTCGGGGGTCTACGAGCAGTACTTC.

The gene calls are TRBV18 and TRBJ2-2; 7 bases agree with TRBD1. Germline CDR1 is KGHSH and CDR2 is LQKENI. The trim removed 0 bases at V and 6 bases at J, leaving 4 bases unmatched. The CDR3 totals 15 residues. CDR3 residues: CASSPPEGAAGELFF. CDR3 nucleotides: TGTGCCAGCTCACCACCCGAGGGGGCCGCCGGGGAGCTGTTTTTT. Complete variable domain (other parts from reference TRBV18 and TRBJ2-2): NAGVMQNPRHLVRRRGQEARLRCSPMKGHSHVYWYRQLPEEGLKFMVYLQKENIIDESGMPKERFSAEFPKEGPSILRIQQVVRGDSAAYFCASSPPEGAAGELFFGEGSRLTVL.

The V and J genes are TRBV11-2 and TRBJ1-3; D is unresolved. The CDR3 is 14 residues long. V was shortened by 5 bases and J by 0 bases, with 8 bases between the two germline ends. Germline CDR1 and CDR2: SGHAT and FQNNGV. The CDR3 here is CASSQQYSGNTIYF. The CDR3 coding sequence is TGTGCCAGCAGCCAACAGTACTCTGGAAACACCATATATTTT.

The chain has TRBV29-1 and TRBJ1-4, with 7 nucleotides matching TRBD1. CDR1 SQVTM and CDR2 ANQGSEA come from the germline V gene. V shed 7 bases and J 4 bases; nucleotides not matched to a gene: 3. The CDR3 sequence is 12 residues long. The CDR3 region has the DNA TGCAGCGGTAGACAGGGTAATGAAAAACTGTTTTTT. This codes for CSGRQGNEKLFF.

V usage is TRBV19 and J usage is TRBJ2-3, with TRBD1 matching 8 bases. Unmatched junction bases numbered 18, after V lost 5 bases and J lost 2 bases. The CDR3 has 19 residues. The germline V gene has CDR1 LNHDA and CDR2 SQIVND (reference sequence). CDR3 sequence: CASSETGTGSLRDTDTQYF. The CDR3 DNA follows: TGTGCCAGTAGTGAAACCGGGACAGGTTCTCTCAGGGACACAGATACGCAGTATTTT. Full variable domain (rest looked up from reference TRBV19 and TRBJ2-3): DGGITQSPKYLFRKEGQNVTLSCEQNLNHDAMYWYRQDPGQGLRLIYYSQIVNDFQKGDIAEGYSVSREKKESFPLTVTSAQKNPTAFYLCASSETGTGSLRDTDTQYFGPGTRLTVL.

The chain combines TRBV11-1 with TRBJ2-5; 10 bases are a match to TRBD2. In germline, CDR1 is SGHAT, CDR2 FQDESV (reference sequence). There are 15 residues in the CDR3. The V segment lost 4 bases and the J segment 1 base; nucleotides outside the gene matches: 3. In DNA form, the CDR3 reads TGTGCCAGCAGCTACCTAGCGGGGGTCCAAGAGACCCAGTACTTC. It translates to CASSYLAGVQETQYF. Full variable domain (remainder filled in from reference TRBV11-1 and TRBJ2-5): EAEVAQSPRYKITEKSQAVAFWCDPISGHATLYWYRQILGQGPELLVQFQDESVVDDSQLPKDRFSAERLKGVDSTLKIQPAELGDSAMYLCASSYLAGVQETQYFGPGTRLLVL.

The CDR3 nucleotides read TGCGCCAGCAGCTTGGGGCCAGGAGGGGCCGGGGCCAACGTCCTGACTTTC. Amino acid sequence: CASSLGPGGAGANVLTF. This chain connects TRBV5-1 to TRBJ2-6, with D tentatively TRBD2 (6 bases). The CDR3 is 17 amino acids. V gave up 0 bases and J gave up 4 bases, with 14 bases separating them. The germline CDR1 and CDR2 sequences are SGHRS and YFSETQ.

The chain employs TRBV16 and TRBJ2-6; no reliable D call. Germline loops: CDR1 KGHSY, CDR2 FQNENV. CDR3 length: 17 residues. With 0 bases removed from V and 1 base from J, the gap between germline ends came to 10 bases. This chain's CDR3 is CASSQSRLGSGANVLTF. CDR3 bases: TGTGCCAGCAGCCAATCGAGGCTTGGATCTGGGGCCAACGTCCTGACTTTC.

Of note for this clone: The junction does not match germline at one end; this may be a read error. The chain uses TRBV4-3 and TRBJ2-3; 9 bases map to TRBD2. The germline CDR1 and CDR2 sequences are LGHNA and YSLEER. The CDR3 spans 16 residues. The CDR3 sequence is CASGQEASGVTDTQYF. The DNA for the CDR3 is TGCGCCAGCGGCCAAGAGGCTAGCGGGGTCACAGATACGCAGTATTTT.

The chain carries TRBV27 and TRBJ1-1; D possibly corresponds to TRBD1 (5 bases). Germline V gives CDR1 MNHEY, CDR2 SMNVEV (reference sequence). The length of the CDR3 is 13 residues. The V and J ends lost 6 bases and 4 bases respectively, with 12 bases between them. For the CDR3, the DNA is TGTGCCAGCAGCCCCGGGGGAGGCACTGAAGCTTTCTTT. Translating gives CASSPGGGTEAFF.

Comment on this clone: The junction does not match germline at one end; this may be a read error. The V gene is TRBV7-9, the J gene TRBJ2-5, with TRBD1 matching 7 bases. Looked up from germline, CDR1 is SEHNR and CDR2 is FQNEAQ (reference sequence). The CDR3 runs to 14 residues. The CDR3 nucleotides are TGTTCCAGCAGTTCGAGACAGGGTGGGGAGACCCAGTACTTC. This translates into CSSSSRQGGETQYF.

The rearrangement joins TRBV19 to TRBJ1-2, with TRBD1 identical over 9 bases. Germline V CDR1 and CDR2: LNHDA, SQIVND (reference sequence). The CDR3 spans 13 residues. With 5 bases clipped from V and 4 bases from J, the junction kept 2 bases outside the gene matches. CDR3 in DNA: TGTGCCAGTAGTTTGGACAGGGGCTATGGCTACACCTTC. As protein: CASSLDRGYGYTF.

The chain carries TRBV6-5 and TRBJ2-7; 7 nucleotides match TRBD1. V gave up 4 bases and J gave up 6 bases; unmatched junction bases: 6. Germline assignment: CDR1 MNHEY and CDR2 SVGAGI. This CDR3 is 13 amino acids long. The CDR3: CASSWGQIFEQYF. The CDR3 nucleotides are TGTGCCAGCAGTTGGGGACAGATCTTCGAGCAGTACTTC.

The chain joins TRBV5-6 to TRBJ1-3; maybe TRBD1 (6 bases). The CDR3 is made up of 15 amino acids. The V end lost 3 bases, the J end lost 4 bases, and 14 bases lay between the germline ends. The germline V gene has CDR1 SGHDT and CDR2 YYEEEE. The CDR3 DNA is TGTGCCAGCAGCTACAGGGTTGGGCCGGGAAACACCATATATTTT. This codes for CASSYRVGPGNTIYF.

The chain employs TRBV21-1 and TRBJ1-2. TRBV21-1 is classified as a pseudogene. The CDR3 has 13 residues. The CDR3 region is CASSNPITYGYTF. The CDR3 coding sequence is TGTGCCAGCAGCAACCCTATAACCTATGGCTACACCTTC.

This rearrangement joins TRBV5-1 to TRBJ2-5, with TRBD1 matching 10 bases. Trimming at V came to 1 base and at J to 5 bases, leaving 14 bases not matched to a gene. CDR3 size: 18 residues. Germline assignment: CDR1 SGHRS and CDR2 YFSETQ. CDR3 residues: CASSLNRQGQGYTETQYF. CDR3 DNA sequence: TGCGCCAGCAGCTTGAACCGCCAGGGACAGGGGTATACGGAGACCCAGTACTTC. The complete variable domain, with remaining parts taken from reference TRBV5-1 and TRBJ2-5, reads KAGVTQTPRYLIKTRGQQVTLSCSPISGHRSVSWYQQTPGQGLQFLFEYFSETQRNKGNFPGRFSGRQFSNSRSEMNVSTLELGDSALYLCASSLNRQGQGYTETQYFGPGTRLLVL.

CDR3 DNA: TGTGCCAGCAGCTTGGCCGAGACTTCTGAAGCTTTCTTT. As protein: CASSLAETSEAFF. This rearrangement joins TRBV5-4 to TRBJ1-1; D is uncertain. CDR1 is SGHNT and CDR2 is YYREEE in the germline V gene (reference sequence). The CDR3 has 13 residues. V was clipped by 0 bases and J by 6 bases, with 9 bases between them. Supplemented by reference TRBV5-4 and TRBJ1-1, the full variable domain reads ETGVTQSPTHLIKTRGQQVTLRCSSQSGHNTVSWYQQALGQGPQFIFQYYREEENGRGNFPPRFSGLQFPNYSSELNVNALELDDSALYLCASSLAETSEAFFGQGTRLTVV.

This chain connects TRBV5-4 to TRBJ1-1; TRBD1 is a possible D gene (6 bases). The germline V gene encodes CDR1 SGHNT and CDR2 YYREEE (reference sequence). This CDR3 comprises 16 residues. The V end lost 3 bases, the J end lost 5 bases, and 20 bases lay between the germline ends. The CDR3 spells CASSWGYGGARTEAFF. Written as DNA, the CDR3 is TGTGCCAGCAGCTGGGGGTACGGGGGGGCGCGGACTGAAGCTTTCTTT.

The chain is built from TRBV7-2 and TRBJ2-2, with TRBD1 matching over 7 bases. The CDR3 runs to 17 residues. The ends lost 5 bases at V and 4 bases at J; junction bases unmatched: 13. In germline, CDR1 is SGHTA, CDR2 FQGNSA. The DNA for the CDR3 is TGTGCCAGCAGCCCTATGGGACAGCGTATAGGCACCGGGGAGCTGTTTTTT. Residues: CASSPMGQRIGTGELFF.

The V call is TRBV6-1, the J call TRBJ2-1; TRBD1 agrees at 9 bases. Per the germline V gene, CDR1 is MNHNS and CDR2 is SASEGT. The CDR3 loop spans 19 amino acids. Trimming at V came to 4 bases and at J to 3 bases, leaving 16 bases not matched to a gene. The CDR3 region is CASSGRGQGTPGFYNEQFF. The CDR3 DNA sequence: TGTGCCAGCAGTGGGAGGGGACAGGGTACCCCCGGCTTCTACAATGAGCAGTTCTTC.